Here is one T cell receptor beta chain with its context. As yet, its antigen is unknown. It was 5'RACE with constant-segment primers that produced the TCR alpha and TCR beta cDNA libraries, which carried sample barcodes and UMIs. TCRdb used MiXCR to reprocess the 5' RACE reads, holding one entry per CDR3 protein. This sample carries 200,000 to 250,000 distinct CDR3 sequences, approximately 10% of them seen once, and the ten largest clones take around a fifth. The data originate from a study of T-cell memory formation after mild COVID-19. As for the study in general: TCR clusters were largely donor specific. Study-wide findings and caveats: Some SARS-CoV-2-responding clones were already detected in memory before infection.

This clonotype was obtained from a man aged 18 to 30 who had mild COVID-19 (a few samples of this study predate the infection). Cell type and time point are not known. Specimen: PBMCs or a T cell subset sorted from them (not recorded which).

CDR3 nucleotide sequence: TGTGCCACCAGGTATCTCGGAACCTACGAGCAGTACGTC. Protein: CATRYLGTYEQYV. V gene TRBV15 combines with J gene TRBJ2-7; no clear D. Germline V gene data show CDR1 as LNHNV and CDR2 as YYDKDF (reference sequence). The CDR3 runs to 13 residues. Trimming left V 6 bases short and J 2 bases short, with 11 bases between.